One and the same sample provided the 31 T cell receptor beta chains below, sequenced in a study of blood T cells in healthy people across ages. Sample-barcoded 5' priming and a J-beta primer mix drove a second PCR of 7 to 11 cycles. TCRdb called the 5' RACE reads again in MiXCR, with one record for every CDR3 protein. This sample has 780,000 or so distinct CDR3 sequences, with approximately 53% found just once. Source material: blood. The receptors stem from a man aged 35-49 years in good health.

This chain links TRBV29-1 with TRBJ2-4; D gene unclear. The CDR3 contains 13 residues. V was trimmed by 0 bases and J by 2 bases, leaving 5 bases between them. Per germline, CDR1 SQVTM and CDR2 ANQGSEA. The CDR3 loop is CSVEDRTKNIQYF. DNA for the CDR3: TGCAGCGTTGAAGATCGGACCAAAAACATTCAGTACTTC.

The CDR3 sequence: CSVKTGVDTQYF. CDR3 bases: TGCAGCGTTAAGACAGGAGTAGATACGCAGTATTTT. The V and J genes are TRBV29-1 and TRBJ2-3; perhaps TRBD1 as D (6 bases). The CDR3 totals 12 residues. CDR1 and CDR2 from the germline V gene are SQVTM and ANQGSEA. Trimming removed 5 bases from V and 5 bases from J, with 11 bases in between.

This clonotype was observed a handful of times. The chain joins TRBV29-1 to TRBJ2-1; 7 bases line up with TRBD2. The CDR3 extends over 15 amino acids. V was clipped by 5 bases and J by 0 bases; unmatched bases: 7. Germline V lookup: CDR1 SQVTM, CDR2 ANQGSEA. CDR3 DNA: TGCAGCGTTTTCACTAGCGCCGACTCCTACAATGAGCAGTTCTTC. It yields the protein CSVFTSADSYNEQFF.

V usage is TRBV6-6 and J usage is TRBJ2-3; 10 nucleotides agree with TRBD2. CDR1 MNHNY and CDR2 SVGAGI come from the germline V gene (reference sequence). The CDR3 sequence is 15 residues long. With V trimmed by 4 bases and J by 4 bases, 5 bases remained unmatched. CDR3 amino acids: CASSLSGRGPDTQYF. CDR3 in DNA: TGTGCCAGCAGTTTGAGCGGGAGGGGTCCAGATACGCAGTATTTT.

This clonotype showed up just a few times. The gene calls are TRBV15 and TRBJ2-4; D gene ambiguous. TRBJ2-5 explains the end of the DNA better; the J call may be wrong. Germline CDR1 and CDR2: LNHNV and YYDKDF (reference sequence). The CDR3 runs to 15 residues. CDR3 DNA: TGTGCCACCAGCAGAGATCTCTCCGGGCTGGAGACCCAGTACTTC. It codes for CATSRDLSGLETQYF.

CDR3 in DNA: TGTGCCAGCAGTTCTAGGACTAGCGGGAGTAGGTTAACAGATACGCAGTATTTT. Translation gives CASSSRTSGSRLTDTQYF. This chain joins TRBV27 and TRBJ2-3, with TRBD2 matching 13 bases. V lost 4 bases to trimming and J lost 3 bases; unmatched junction nucleotides: 10. CDR3 length: 18 amino acids. The germline V gene encodes CDR1 MNHEY and CDR2 SMNVEV (reference sequence).

The CDR3 region is CASSSLDRGDYGYTF. For the CDR3, the DNA is TGTGCCAGCTCATCTTTGGACAGGGGGGACTATGGCTACACCTTC. The V gene is TRBV18, the J gene TRBJ1-2, with 10 bases identical to TRBD1. Germline lookup yields CDR1 KGHSH and CDR2 LQKENI. V dropped 5 bases and J dropped 3; count of bases not matched to a gene: 6. The CDR3 spans 15 residues.

This chain uses TRBV7-6 with TRBJ2-5; 8 positions agree with TRBD1. CDR1 SGHVS and CDR2 FNYEAQ come from the germline V gene. After removal of 4 bases from V and 4 bases from J, the junction contained 8 bases not matched to a gene. The CDR3 extends over 15 amino acids. The CDR3 is CASSSLGQGGETQYF. Written as DNA, the CDR3 is TGTGCCAGCAGCTCTCTCGGACAGGGCGGAGAGACCCAGTACTTC.

This clonotype occurred a few times. V usage is TRBV12-3 or TRBV12-4 and J usage is TRBJ2-5; 8 bases are a match to TRBD1. The V segment lost 5 bases and the J segment 5 bases; nucleotides outside the gene matches: 7. This CDR3 is 14 amino acids long. The CDR3 is CASSPLTGGETQYF. CDR3 nucleotides: TGTGCCAGCAGTCCTCTCACAGGGGGGGAGACCCAGTACTTC.

The rearrangement uses TRBV27 and TRBJ2-3; 7 bases agree with TRBD2. The CDR3 consists of 20 residues. Germline assignment: CDR1 MNHEY and CDR2 SMNVEV (reference sequence). V lost 5 bases, J lost 4 bases, and 24 bases stayed unmatched. CDR3 protein: CASSPTAPSFGGGPSDTQYF. Here the CDR3 DNA reads TGTGCCAGCAGTCCCACAGCCCCTAGTTTTGGGGGAGGGCCATCAGATACGCAGTATTTT.

This clonotype has at least ten counts. The chain combines TRBV28 with TRBJ2-5; D is ambiguous. This CDR3 has 17 residues. V was cut by 4 bases and J by 3 bases, with 21 bases left in between. Germline CDR1 is MDHEN and CDR2 is SYDVKM. This chain's CDR3 is CASSSNPLQLDEETQYF. The CDR3 bases are TGTGCCAGCAGTTCTAACCCTCTCCAGCTAGATGAAGAGACCCAGTACTTC. The entire variable domain, with the rest obtained from reference TRBV28 and TRBJ2-5, is as follows: DVKVTQSSRYLVKRTGEKVFLECVQDMDHENMFWYRQDPGLGLRLIYFSYDVKMKEKGDIPEGYSVSREKKERFSLILESASTNQTSMYLCASSSNPLQLDEETQYFGPGTRLLVL.

The V call is TRBV7-9, the J call TRBJ1-4; no reliable D call. Trimming removed 1 base at V and 8 bases at J, with 17 bases between. CDR1 SEHNR and CDR2 FQNEAQ come from the germline V gene (reference sequence). The CDR3 is 16 amino acids. The CDR3 protein is CASSLGAAGGSEKLFF. In DNA form, the CDR3 reads TGTGCCAGCAGCTTAGGAGCGGCAGGTGGGAGCGAAAAACTGTTTTTT.

This clonotype was counted a single time. This chain uses TRBV24-1 with TRBJ2-7; D is uncertain. This CDR3 is 14 amino acids long. Trimming shortened V by 3 bases and J by 2 bases, and 10 bases separated the two germline ends. The germline gives CDR1 KGHDR, CDR2 SFDVKD. The CDR3, as DNA: TGTGCCACCAGTGATGGGAAACCTCCCTACGAGCAGTACTTC. It codes for CATSDGKPPYEQYF.

DNA for the CDR3: TGTGCCAGCAGTGGCGACCGGGACAGGGACTATGGCTACACCTTC. It translates to CASSGDRDRDYGYTF. The chain joins TRBV12-3 or TRBV12-4 to TRBJ1-2; 9 bases align to TRBD1. The CDR3 runs 15 residues. Losses at the gene ends were 5 bases for V and 3 bases for J; bases not matched to a gene: 7.

V gene TRBV6-2 or TRBV6-3 combines with J gene TRBJ2-1; the D is unclear. Germline CDR1 is MNHEY and CDR2 is SVGEGT. Trimming left V 11 bases short and J 4 bases short, with 27 bases between. The CDR3 extends over 17 amino acids. The CDR3 region is CAQHWLDNFIRYNEQFF. Here the CDR3 DNA reads TGTGCCCAACACTGGCTAGATAATTTTATACGATACAATGAGCAGTTCTTC.

The chain employs TRBV24-1 and TRBJ1-2; TRBD1 agrees at 7 bases. Looked up from germline, CDR1 is KGHDR and CDR2 is SFDVKD. The CDR3 runs to 14 residues. J was trimmed by 3 bases and V by 4 bases; bases with no gene match: 4. The CDR3 coding sequence is TGTGCCACCAGTGACCAGGGGGTCGACTATGGCTACACCTTC. As protein: CATSDQGVDYGYTF.

This sequence joins TRBV27 and TRBJ2-1; D unresolved. The CDR3 loop spans 15 amino acids. The germline V and J ends were trimmed by 7 bases and 9 bases, with 22 bases remaining between them. Germline V gives CDR1 MNHEY, CDR2 SMNVEV (reference sequence). CDR3 DNA sequence: TGTGCCAGCACCCTGCTGGTCGGCAGGCATAGTGAGCAGTTCTTC. Amino acid sequence: CASTLLVGRHSEQFF.

This clonotype was seen only a few times. V usage is TRBV28 and J usage is TRBJ2-3, with 11 bases that match TRBD2. The V gene's germline CDR1 is MDHEN and CDR2 SYDVKM. V lost 4 bases to trimming and J lost 4 bases; unmatched junction nucleotides: 1. This CDR3 has 14 residues. CDR3 region: CASSSSGRSDTQYF. CDR3 DNA sequence: TGTGCCAGCAGTTCTAGCGGGAGGTCAGATACGCAGTATTTT.

V usage is TRBV20-1 and J usage is TRBJ2-7; 11 nucleotides align to TRBD2. The V segment lost 7 bases and the J segment 7 bases; nucleotides outside the gene matches: 18. This CDR3 is built from 16 residues. In germline, CDR1 is DFQATT, CDR2 SNEGSKA (reference sequence). The CDR3 loop reads CSVSRGSTSGTGEQYF. The CDR3 DNA sequence: TGCAGTGTCAGTCGGGGCTCGACTAGCGGGACGGGTGAGCAGTACTTC.

CDR3 loop: CASSEGGTGGSKETQYF. CDR3 DNA: TGTGCCAGCAGCGAGGGGGGGACAGGGGGTTCCAAAGAGACCCAGTACTTC. V and J are TRBV9 and TRBJ2-5; 11 nucleotides line up with TRBD1. The germline gives CDR1 SGDLS, CDR2 YYNGEE. The CDR3 has 17 residues. V lost 3 bases and J lost 3; bases outside the gene matches: 10.

The chain carries TRBV12-3 or TRBV12-4 and TRBJ2-1; the match to TRBD2 covers 10 bases. The CDR3 is 15 amino acids. The trim removed 4 bases at V and 9 bases at J, leaving 9 bases unmatched. CDR3 protein: CASSSPSGRGVEQFF. The CDR3 DNA is TGTGCCAGCAGTTCCCCGAGCGGGAGGGGGGTTGAGCAGTTCTTC.

This clonotype was seen only once. The chain employs TRBV6-5 and TRBJ2-1; no clear D gene. The CDR3 spans 13 residues. Germline V gene lookup returns CDR1 MNHEY and CDR2 SVGAGI. V dropped 2 bases and J dropped 7 bases, with 9 bases sitting between them. DNA of the CDR3: TGTGCCAGCAGTTACAGTTCGAGGAATGAGCAGTTCTTC. Its translation is CASSYSSRNEQFF.

Turning to this clonotype: Its ends do not fully match the called genes, so a read error is possible. The rearrangement links TRBV7-9 to TRBJ2-3, with D tentatively TRBD1 or TRBD2 (5 bases each). The CDR3 spans 15 residues. Germline V gene data show CDR1 as SEHNR and CDR2 as FQNEAQ (reference sequence). CDR3 in amino acids: CASSLEGTTTETQYF. As DNA, the CDR3 is TGTGCCAGCAGCTTAGAGGGGACGACCACAGAGACGCAGTATTTT.

V and J are TRBV7-2 and TRBJ2-7; TRBD2 matches 14 bases. The CDR3 runs to 16 residues. Germline assignment: CDR1 SGHTA and CDR2 FQGNSA. Losses at the gene ends were 9 bases for V and 2 bases for J; bases not matched to a gene: 9. The CDR3 DNA follows: TGTGCCAGTACTTCCGGGACTAGCGGGGGTGCCTACGAGCAGTACTTC. This sequence encodes CASTSGTSGGAYEQYF.

J is TRBJ1-3 and V is TRBV25-1, with 8 bases aligning to TRBD1. The germline V gene encodes CDR1 MGHDK and CDR2 SYGVNS. Trimming at V came to 6 bases and at J to 0 bases, leaving 4 bases not matched to a gene. The CDR3 length is 15 residues. CDR3 DNA sequence: TGTGCCAGCAGCGACAGGGGATACTCTGGAAACACCATATATTTT. Translation gives CASSDRGYSGNTIYF.

The chain uses TRBV24-1 and TRBJ2-2, with TRBD1 matching over 8 bases. This CDR3 is built from 17 residues. With V trimmed by 0 bases and J by 4 bases, 6 bases remained unmatched. CDR1 is KGHDR and CDR2 is SFDVKD in the germline V gene. The chain's CDR3 is CATSDLLQGTGTGELFF. DNA for the CDR3: TGTGCCACCAGTGATTTGCTACAGGGGACAGGCACCGGGGAGCTGTTTTTT.

In this sample, this clonotype turned up once. A much larger clone differs from this one at a single base, so this may be a read error. The V and J genes are TRBV12-3 or TRBV12-4 and TRBJ2-2; 11 bases line up with TRBD1. V shed 3 bases, J shed 8 bases, and the junction held 8 bases outside the gene matches. The CDR3 spans 16 residues. The CDR3, as DNA: TGTGCCAGCAGTTTCTCCGGACAGGGGGCTAGAGGGGAGCTGTTTTTT. This codes for CASSFSGQGARGELFF.

The V and J genes are TRBV20-1 and TRBJ2-3; D is perhaps TRBD2 (6 bases). The germline V gene has CDR1 DFQATT and CDR2 SNEGSKA (reference sequence). This CDR3 is 14 amino acids long. V lost 1 base to trimming and J lost 1 base, with 9 bases between them. Here the CDR3 reads CSARGGARTDTQYF. The CDR3 DNA is TGCAGTGCTAGAGGCGGGGCCCGCACAGATACGCAGTATTTT.

V usage is TRBV9 and J usage is TRBJ1-2; D is uncertain. CDR1 SGDLS and CDR2 YYNGEE come from the germline V gene. The CDR3 contains 12 residues. The V end was cut by 7 bases, the J end by 3 bases, with 10 bases between. The CDR3 spells CASGLRDYGYTF. The CDR3 nucleotides are TGTGCCAGCGGTCTACGAGACTATGGCTACACCTTC.

The V gene is TRBV7-9, the J gene TRBJ2-5, with TRBD2 as a possible D gene (6 bases). Trimming stripped 4 bases from V and 0 bases from J, with 18 bases between. In germline, CDR1 is SEHNR, CDR2 FQNEAQ (reference sequence). The CDR3 has 17 residues. The CDR3 spells CASSSLQVGLYQETQYF. For the CDR3, the DNA is TGTGCCAGCAGCTCCCTACAGGTGGGACTGTACCAAGAGACCCAGTACTTC.

The chain links TRBV28 to TRBJ2-1; D ambiguous. Per the germline V gene, CDR1 is MDHEN and CDR2 is SYDVKM. Trimming removed 5 bases from V and 3 bases from J, with 11 bases in between. The CDR3 totals 14 residues. CDR3 nucleotides: TGTGCCAGCAGTCTTTCAACTAACTACAATGAGCAGTTCTTC. Its translation: CASSLSTNYNEQFF.